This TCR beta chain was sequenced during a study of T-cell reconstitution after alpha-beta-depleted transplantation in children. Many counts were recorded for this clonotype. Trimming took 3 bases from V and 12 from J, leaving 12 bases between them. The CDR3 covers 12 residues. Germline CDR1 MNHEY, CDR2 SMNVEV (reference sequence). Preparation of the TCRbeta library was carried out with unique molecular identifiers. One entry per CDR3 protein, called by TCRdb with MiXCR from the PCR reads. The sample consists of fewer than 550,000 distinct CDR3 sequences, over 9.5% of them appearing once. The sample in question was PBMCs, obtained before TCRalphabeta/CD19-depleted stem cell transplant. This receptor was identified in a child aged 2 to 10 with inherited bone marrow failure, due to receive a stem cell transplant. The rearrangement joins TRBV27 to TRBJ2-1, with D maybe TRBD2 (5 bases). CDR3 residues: CASSFGLPMQFF. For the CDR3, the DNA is TGTGCCAGCAGTTTCGGACTCCCGATGCAGTTCTTC.